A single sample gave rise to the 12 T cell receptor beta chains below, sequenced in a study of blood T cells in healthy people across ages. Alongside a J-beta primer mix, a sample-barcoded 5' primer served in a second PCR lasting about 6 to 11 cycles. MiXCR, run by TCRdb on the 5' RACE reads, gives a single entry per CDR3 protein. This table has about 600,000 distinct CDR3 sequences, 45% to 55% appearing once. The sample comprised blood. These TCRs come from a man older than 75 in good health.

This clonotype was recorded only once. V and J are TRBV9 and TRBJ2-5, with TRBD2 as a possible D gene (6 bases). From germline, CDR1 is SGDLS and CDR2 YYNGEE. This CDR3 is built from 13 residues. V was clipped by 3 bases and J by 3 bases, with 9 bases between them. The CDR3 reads CASSGLAKETQYF. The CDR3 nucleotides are TGTGCCAGCAGCGGCCTAGCGAAAGAGACCCAGTACTTC.

The CDR3, as DNA: TGCGCCAGCAGCCAAGATGGTCACTTCTCAGGGAGCTACACCTTC. This translates into CASSQDGHFSGSYTF. This chain uses TRBV4-3 with TRBJ1-2, with D possibly being TRBD1 (5 bases). From germline, CDR1 is LGHNA and CDR2 YSLEER. Trimming pared 0 bases from V and 9 bases from J, leaving 17 bases between. The CDR3 contains 15 residues.

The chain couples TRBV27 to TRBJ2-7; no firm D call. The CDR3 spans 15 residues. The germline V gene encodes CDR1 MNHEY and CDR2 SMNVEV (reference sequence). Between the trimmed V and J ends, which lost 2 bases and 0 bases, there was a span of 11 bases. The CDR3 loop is CASSLRAESSYEQYF. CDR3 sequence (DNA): TGTGCCAGCAGTTTAAGGGCAGAGAGCTCCTACGAGCAGTACTTC.

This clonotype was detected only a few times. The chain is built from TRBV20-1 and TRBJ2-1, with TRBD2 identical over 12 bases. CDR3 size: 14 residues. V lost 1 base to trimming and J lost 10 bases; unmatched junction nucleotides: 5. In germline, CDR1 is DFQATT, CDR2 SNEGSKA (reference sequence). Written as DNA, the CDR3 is TGCAGTGCTAGAGCCCCAGGACTAGCGGGGGAGCAGTTCTTC. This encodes CSARAPGLAGEQFF.

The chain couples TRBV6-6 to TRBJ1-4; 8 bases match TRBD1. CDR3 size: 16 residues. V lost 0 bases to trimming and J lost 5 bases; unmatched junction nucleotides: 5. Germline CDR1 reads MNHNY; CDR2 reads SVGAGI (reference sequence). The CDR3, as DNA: TGTGCCAGCAGTTACTCTAGGACAGGGAGAAATGAAAAACTGTTTTTT. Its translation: CASSYSRTGRNEKLFF.

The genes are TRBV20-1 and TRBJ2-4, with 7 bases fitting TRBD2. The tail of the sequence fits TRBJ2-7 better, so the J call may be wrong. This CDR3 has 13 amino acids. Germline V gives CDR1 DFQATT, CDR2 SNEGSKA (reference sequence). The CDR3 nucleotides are TGCAGTGCTAGTAGCGGGCCCGCCTACGAGCAGTACTTC. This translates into CSASSGPAYEQYF.

CDR3 sequence: CSARDGARYEQYF. The CDR3 nucleotides are TGCAGTGCTAGAGACGGGGCTAGGTATGAGCAGTACTTC. The chain recombines TRBV20-1 with TRBJ2-7; either TRBD1 or TRBD2 may supply D (5 bases each). CDR3 length: 13 amino acids. Germline CDR1 DFQATT, CDR2 SNEGSKA (reference sequence). V dropped 0 bases and J dropped 7 bases, with 13 bases sitting between them.

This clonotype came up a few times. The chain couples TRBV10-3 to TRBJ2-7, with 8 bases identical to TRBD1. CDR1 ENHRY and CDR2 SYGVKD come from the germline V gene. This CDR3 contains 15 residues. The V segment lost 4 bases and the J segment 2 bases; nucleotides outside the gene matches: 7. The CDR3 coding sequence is TGTGCCATCAGTGGCACGCGGACAGGGACCTACGAGCAGTACTTC. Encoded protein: CAISGTRTGTYEQYF.

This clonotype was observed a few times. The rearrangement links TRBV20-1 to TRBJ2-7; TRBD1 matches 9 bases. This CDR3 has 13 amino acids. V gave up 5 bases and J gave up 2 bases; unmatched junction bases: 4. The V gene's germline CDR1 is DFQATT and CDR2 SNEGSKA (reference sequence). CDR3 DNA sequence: TGCAGTGCTCAAGGACAGGGGACCTACGAGCAGTACTTC. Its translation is CSAQGQGTYEQYF.

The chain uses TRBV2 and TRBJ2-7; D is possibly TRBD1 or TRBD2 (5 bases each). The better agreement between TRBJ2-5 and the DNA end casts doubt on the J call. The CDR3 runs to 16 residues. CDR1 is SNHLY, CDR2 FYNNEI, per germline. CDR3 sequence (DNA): TGTGCCAGCAGGATCAATAGGGCAGGGAGTCAAGAGACCCAGTACTTC. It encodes CASRINRAGSQETQYF.

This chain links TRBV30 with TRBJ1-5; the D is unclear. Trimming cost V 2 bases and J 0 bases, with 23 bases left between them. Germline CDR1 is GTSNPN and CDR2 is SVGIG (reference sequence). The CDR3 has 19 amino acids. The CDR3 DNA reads TGTGCCTGGAGTCCTCTCGCGGGGTTTGGACTCACTAGCAATCAGCCCCAGCATTTT. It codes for CAWSPLAGFGLTSNQPQHF.

CDR3 sequence reads: CSVLLAGYPDEQFF. As DNA, the CDR3 is TGCAGCGTGTTACTAGCGGGATATCCAGATGAGCAGTTCTTC. The genes are TRBV29-1 and TRBJ2-1; 10 nucleotides line up with TRBD2. Germline V CDR1 and CDR2: SQVTM, ANQGSEA. J gave up 8 bases and V 6 bases, and 10 bases lay outside the gene matches. The CDR3 runs 14 residues.